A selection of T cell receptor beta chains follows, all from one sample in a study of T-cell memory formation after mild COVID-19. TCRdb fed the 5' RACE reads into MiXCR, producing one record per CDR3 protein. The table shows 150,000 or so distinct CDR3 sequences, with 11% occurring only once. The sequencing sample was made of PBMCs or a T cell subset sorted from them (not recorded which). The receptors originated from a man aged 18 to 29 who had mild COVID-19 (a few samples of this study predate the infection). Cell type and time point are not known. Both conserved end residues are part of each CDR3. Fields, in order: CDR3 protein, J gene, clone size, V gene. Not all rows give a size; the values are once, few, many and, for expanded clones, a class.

CDR3aa: CASSRLSGVFGNTIYF
j_gene: TRBJ1-3
abundance: few
v_gene: TRBV4-1

CDR3aa: CSGEVATPRETQYF
j_gene: TRBJ2-5
abundance: .
v_gene: TRBV20-1

CDR3aa: CASSRSGTGGNQPQHF
j_gene: TRBJ1-5
abundance: few
v_gene: TRBV6-5

CDR3aa: CAIGGEAPPGQPQHF
j_gene: TRBJ1-5
abundance: .
v_gene: TRBV10-3

CDR3aa: CASSPIGAADTQYF
j_gene: TRBJ2-3
abundance: .
v_gene: TRBV18

CDR3aa: CASSSSGTGHEKLFF
j_gene: TRBJ1-4
abundance: many
v_gene: TRBV6-5

CDR3aa: CASSNGRNTEAFF
j_gene: TRBJ1-1
abundance: many
v_gene: TRBV6-5

CDR3aa: CASRLQGPDTQYF
j_gene: TRBJ2-3
abundance: few
v_gene: TRBV5-1

CDR3aa: CASGRTGTGPNTIYF
j_gene: TRBJ1-3
abundance: many
v_gene: TRBV7-2

CDR3aa: CASSSGTGETQYF
j_gene: TRBJ2-5
abundance: many
v_gene: TRBV12-3/TRBV12-4

CDR3aa: CAAYSGTRDTGELFF
j_gene: TRBJ2-2
abundance: few
v_gene: TRBV24-1

CDR3aa: CAISLDRGGSPLHF
j_gene: TRBJ1-6
abundance: few
v_gene: TRBV10-3

CDR3aa: CATRTGITGELFF
j_gene: TRBJ2-2
abundance: .
v_gene: TRBV24-1

CDR3aa: CASSYGGTDYGYTF
j_gene: TRBJ1-2
abundance: .
v_gene: TRBV6-2/TRBV6-3

CDR3aa: CASSGLINSPLHF
j_gene: TRBJ1-6
abundance: few
v_gene: TRBV11-2

CDR3aa: CASSPGLAGGETQYF
j_gene: TRBJ2-5
abundance: few
v_gene: TRBV11-3

CDR3aa: CASSLGQNIYEQYF
j_gene: TRBJ2-7
abundance: many
v_gene: TRBV12-3/TRBV12-4

CDR3aa: CASSLWTSVGDEQFF
j_gene: TRBJ2-1
abundance: few
v_gene: TRBV7-3

CDR3aa: CASSKGGPPLIEKLFF
j_gene: TRBJ1-4
abundance: .
v_gene: TRBV21-1

CDR3aa: CASSVAGTYNEQFF
j_gene: TRBJ2-1
abundance: few
v_gene: TRBV9

CDR3aa: CASSLRLWGMGNEQFF
j_gene: TRBJ2-1
abundance: .
v_gene: TRBV5-1

CDR3aa: CASSKGAAHIQYF
j_gene: TRBJ2-4
abundance: .
v_gene: TRBV5-6

CDR3aa: CASSFRWGELFF
j_gene: TRBJ2-2
abundance: few
v_gene: TRBV7-2

CDR3aa: CAISIGPGQQETQYF
j_gene: TRBJ2-5
abundance: many
v_gene: TRBV10-3

CDR3aa: CASSQDTGSGNTIYF
j_gene: TRBJ1-3
abundance: .
v_gene: TRBV3-1

CDR3aa: CASSLRQADTEAFF
j_gene: TRBJ1-1
abundance: few
v_gene: TRBV7-9

CDR3aa: CATSDPTSGGTDTQYF
j_gene: TRBJ2-3
abundance: .
v_gene: TRBV24-1

CDR3aa: CATQSPGHWNTEAFF
j_gene: TRBJ1-1
abundance: few
v_gene: TRBV6-2/TRBV6-3

CDR3aa: CASSLAGVTDTQYF
j_gene: TRBJ2-3
abundance: many
v_gene: TRBV5-6

CDR3aa: CAIASGLAAVWAQYF
j_gene: TRBJ2-5
abundance: many
v_gene: TRBV10-3

CDR3aa: CASSSTGSGRRSGGYTF
j_gene: TRBJ1-2
abundance: .
v_gene: TRBV11-2

CDR3aa: CASRTGANVLTF
j_gene: TRBJ2-6
abundance: .
v_gene: TRBV11-3

CDR3aa: CAWTPGGDGYTF
j_gene: TRBJ1-2
abundance: .
v_gene: TRBV30

CDR3aa: CASSLARGDNEQFF
j_gene: TRBJ2-1
abundance: .
v_gene: TRBV7-9

CDR3aa: CATSRDPTGYEQYF
j_gene: TRBJ2-7
abundance: few
v_gene: TRBV15

CDR3aa: CASSLETGEETQYF
j_gene: TRBJ2-5
abundance: few
v_gene: TRBV27

CDR3aa: CASSQDSPSTDTQYF
j_gene: TRBJ2-3
abundance: .
v_gene: TRBV4-3

CDR3aa: CASSFRQGAPLHF
j_gene: TRBJ1-6
abundance: .
v_gene: TRBV9

CDR3aa: CASSPGLPGYNEQFF
j_gene: TRBJ2-1
abundance: .
v_gene: TRBV7-2

CDR3aa: CATRPGITEAFF
j_gene: TRBJ1-1
abundance: many
v_gene: TRBV24-1

CDR3aa: CSVVGPGQETPYEQYF
j_gene: TRBJ2-7
abundance: few
v_gene: TRBV29-1

CDR3aa: CASSVAGTANTGELFF
j_gene: TRBJ2-2
abundance: .
v_gene: TRBV9

CDR3aa: CASSLVGGMETQYF
j_gene: TRBJ2-5
abundance: many
v_gene: TRBV7-8

CDR3aa: CAISEFYPGTANTEAFF
j_gene: TRBJ1-1
abundance: .
v_gene: TRBV10-3

CDR3aa: CASSLWVGADTQYF
j_gene: TRBJ2-3
abundance: many
v_gene: TRBV5-1

CDR3aa: CASSPRSAGQETQYF
j_gene: TRBJ2-5
abundance: few
v_gene: TRBV9

CDR3aa: CASSPNRGESYGYTF
j_gene: TRBJ1-2
abundance: .
v_gene: TRBV28

CDR3aa: CASSLLDEQFF
j_gene: TRBJ2-1
abundance: many
v_gene: TRBV11-1

CDR3aa: CASSRDRENYGYTF
j_gene: TRBJ1-2
abundance: many
v_gene: TRBV19

CDR3aa: CASRRSLAGNTEAFF
j_gene: TRBJ1-1
abundance: .
v_gene: TRBV4-3

CDR3aa: CASSWQGVYTGELFF
j_gene: TRBJ2-2
abundance: .
v_gene: TRBV6-2/TRBV6-3